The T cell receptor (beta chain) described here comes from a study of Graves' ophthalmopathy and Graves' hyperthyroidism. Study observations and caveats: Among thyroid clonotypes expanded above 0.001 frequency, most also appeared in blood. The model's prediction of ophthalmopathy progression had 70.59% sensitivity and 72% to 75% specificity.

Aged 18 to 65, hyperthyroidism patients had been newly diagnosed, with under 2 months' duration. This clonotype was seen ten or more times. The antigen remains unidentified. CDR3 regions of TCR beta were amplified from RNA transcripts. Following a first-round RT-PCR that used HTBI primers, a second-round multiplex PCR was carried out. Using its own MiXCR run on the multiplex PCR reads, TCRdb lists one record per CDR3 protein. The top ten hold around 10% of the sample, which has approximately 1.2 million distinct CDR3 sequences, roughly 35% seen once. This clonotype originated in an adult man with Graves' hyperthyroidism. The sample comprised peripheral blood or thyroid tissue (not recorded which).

CDR3 in DNA: TGTGCCAGCAGCTTTTACAGCTCCTACGAGCAGTACTTC. This sequence encodes CASSFYSSYEQYF. This chain joins TRBV7-9 and TRBJ2-7; the D is unclear. This CDR3 has 13 residues. The V end was cut by 3 bases, the J end by 0 bases, with 6 bases between. The V gene's germline CDR1 is SEHNR and CDR2 FQNEAQ (reference sequence).